These 7 T cell receptor beta chains originate from one sample sequenced in a study of shared clonotypes between healthy human individuals. Clones were sequenced by immunoSEQ multiplex PCR, and TCRdb holds only the in-frame ones, with some missing. The sample gives 850,000 to 1,200,000 clones, about 77% of which show up once; roughly 1.5% is in the top ten. The specimen sequenced was memory CD4+ T cells sorted from blood. Subset meaning: CD45RA-negative fraction. These receptors all stem from a young man in good health.

The rearrangement joins TRBV7-8 to TRBJ1-3; D remains unclear. Germline V gene data show CDR1 as SGHVS and CDR2 as FQNEAQ. The CDR3 runs to 14 residues. The ends were cut back, 3 bases at V and 1 base at J, with 7 bases in the middle. CDR3 DNA: TGTGCCAGCAGCTTGGAGTATTCTGGAAACACCATATATTTT. This encodes CASSLEYSGNTIYF.

This chain joins TRBV5-1 and TRBJ1-5; perhaps TRBD1 as D (6 bases). Germline CDR1 and CDR2: SGHRS and YFSETQ. Trimming took off 0 bases at V and 5 bases at J, with 12 bases between the two ends. This CDR3 has 15 residues. CDR3 protein: CASSLAAGVDQPQHF. For the CDR3, the DNA is TGCGCCAGCAGCTTGGCGGCAGGGGTTGATCAGCCCCAGCATTTT. The variable domain in full, completed from reference TRBV5-1 and TRBJ1-5, reads KAGVTQTPRYLIKTRGQQVTLSCSPISGHRSVSWYQQTPGQGLQFLFEYFSETQRNKGNFPGRFSGRQFSNSRSEMNVSTLELGDSALYLCASSLAAGVDQPQHFGDGTRLSIL.

CDR3 nucleotides: TGTGCCAGCAGGACAGTGGTCGACGAGCAGTACTTC. Its protein is CASRTVVDEQYF. This rearrangement joins TRBV6-5 to TRBJ2-7; a weak D match, TRBD1 (5 bases). The CDR3 loop spans 12 amino acids. Between the trimmed V and J ends, which lost 6 bases and 5 bases, there was a span of 11 bases. Germline V gene sequence: CDR1 MNHEY, CDR2 SVGAGI.

The CDR3 DNA reads as TGCGCCAGCAGCCGGACTAGCGGGAGGGCCGGTACAGATACGCAGTATTTT. The encoded protein is CASSRTSGRAGTDTQYF. This chain uses TRBV5-1 with TRBJ2-3, with TRBD2 identical over 15 bases. The CDR3 totals 17 residues. V shed 4 bases and J 3 bases; nucleotides not matched to a gene: 6. Looked up from germline, CDR1 is SGHRS and CDR2 is YFSETQ.

This clone has more than one count but fewer than ten. Other DNA sequences in this specimen translate into the identical CDR3. This sequence joins TRBV28 and TRBJ1-2; D remains unclear. The CDR3 totals 13 residues. Germline loops: CDR1 MDHEN, CDR2 SYDVKM. Trimming removed 2 bases from V and 4 bases from J, with 8 bases in between. CDR3 sequence: CASSLGQFYGYTF. The DNA for the CDR3 is TGTGCCAGCAGTTTAGGTCAGTTCTATGGCTACACCTTC.

The J gene is TRBJ2-1, the V gene TRBV5-1, with D hard to call. This CDR3 comprises 15 residues. V shed 4 bases and J shed 0 bases, with 11 bases lying between them. Germline CDR1 SGHRS, CDR2 YFSETQ. DNA of the CDR3: TGCGCCAGCAGCGCCAGGCAGGACTCCTACAATGAGCAGTTCTTC. Its protein product is CASSARQDSYNEQFF. Together with reference TRBV5-1 and TRBJ2-1, the CDR3 gives the full variable domain: KAGVTQTPRYLIKTRGQQVTLSCSPISGHRSVSWYQQTPGQGLQFLFEYFSETQRNKGNFPGRFSGRQFSNSRSEMNVSTLELGDSALYLCASSARQDSYNEQFFGPGTRLTVL.

The chain employs TRBV14 and TRBJ1-2, with D unresolved. The CDR3 totals 13 residues. Trimming removed 2 bases at V and 4 bases at J, with 8 bases between. Germline CDR1 and CDR2: SGHDN and FVKESK. The CDR3 region is CASSQTLSYGYTF. The CDR3 nucleotides read TGTGCCAGCAGCCAAACATTGAGCTATGGCTACACCTTC.